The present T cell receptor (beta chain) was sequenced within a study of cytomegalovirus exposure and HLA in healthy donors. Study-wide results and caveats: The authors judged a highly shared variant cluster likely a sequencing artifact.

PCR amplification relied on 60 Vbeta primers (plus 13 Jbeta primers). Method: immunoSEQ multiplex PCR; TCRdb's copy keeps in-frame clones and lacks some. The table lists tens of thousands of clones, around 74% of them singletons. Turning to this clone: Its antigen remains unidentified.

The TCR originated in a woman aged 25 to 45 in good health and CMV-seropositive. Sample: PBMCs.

For the CDR3, the DNA is TGCGCCAGCAGCCAAGTTCCCGGGGGGGCTAACTATGGCTACACCTTC. Its translation: CASSQVPGGANYGYTF. This chain connects TRBV4-1 to TRBJ1-2, with a tentative D call TRBD1 (5 bases). The germline V gene encodes CDR1 MGHRA and CDR2 YSYEKL. Trimming took 1 base from V and 0 from J, leaving 12 bases between them. There are 16 residues in the CDR3.